These 23 T cell receptor beta chains share one sample of origin, sequenced in a study of blood T cells in healthy people across ages. Then a second PCR, running roughly 7 to 12 cycles, was carried out with a sample-barcoded 5' primer and a J-beta primer mix. TCRdb processed the 5' RACE reads anew with MiXCR; each CDR3 protein has one entry. The repertoire holds about 900,000 distinct CDR3 sequences, with about 48% as singletons. Sample: blood. The receptors here all came from a man in his thirties or forties in good health.

This clonotype was seen more than once but under ten times. CDR3 sequence reads: CASSLDVAGAEQYF. CDR3 bases: TGCGCCAGCAGCTTGGATGTAGCGGGGGCCGAGCAGTACTTC. This sequence joins TRBV5-1 and TRBJ2-7; 9 bases line up with TRBD2. The J segment lost 6 bases and the V segment lost 0 bases, leaving 4 bases of the junction unmatched. The length of the CDR3 is 14 residues. CDR1 and CDR2 (germline): SGHRS, YFSETQ.

The genes are TRBV7-2 and TRBJ1-2, with TRBD1 identical over 9 bases. Germline CDR1 and CDR2: SGHTA and FQGNSA. CDR3 length: 18 residues. J was trimmed by 3 bases and V by 2 bases; bases with no gene match: 13. CDR3 region: CASSLIGTGTLLDYGYTF. The CDR3 nucleotides read TGTGCCAGCAGCTTAATTGGGACAGGGACGCTATTGGACTATGGCTACACCTTC.

The V call is TRBV20-1, the J call TRBJ1-6; D is ambiguous. Germline lookup yields CDR1 DFQATT and CDR2 SNEGSKA (reference sequence). This CDR3 spans 12 amino acids. Between the trimmed V and J ends, which lost 5 bases and 7 bases, there was a span of 9 bases. The CDR3 loop reads CSAGVLNSPLHF. In DNA, the CDR3 is TGCAGTGCTGGAGTCTTAAATTCACCCCTCCACTTT.

This clonotype has just a few counts. This sequence joins TRBV29-1 and TRBJ2-4; 9 nucleotides line up with TRBD1. The CDR3 is made up of 19 amino acids. Trimming took 0 bases from V and 0 from J; bases not matched to a gene: 12. CDR1 and CDR2 from the germline V gene are SQVTM and ANQGSEA. CDR3 DNA sequence: TGCAGCGTTGAAGAAGGACAGGGGAGAGTTGGCCTAGCCAAAAACATTCAGTACTTC. Translated: CSVEEGQGRVGLAKNIQYF.

As DNA, the CDR3 is TGTGCCAGCAGCCCCGGGATTGCCGACGAGCAGTACTTC. Protein: CASSPGIADEQYF. This chain connects TRBV5-6 to TRBJ2-7; D may be TRBD2 (5 bases). The CDR3 is 13 residues long. The V and J ends lost 4 bases and 5 bases respectively, with 13 bases between them. The V gene's germline CDR1 is SGHDT and CDR2 YYEEEE.

The chain carries TRBV3-1 and TRBJ2-1; weak D call: TRBD1 (6 bases). Germline V gives CDR1 LGHDT, CDR2 YNNKEL (reference sequence). Deletions cut 4 bases from V and 2 bases from J, with 18 bases between. The CDR3 is 17 residues long. The CDR3 is CASSPLPRTATYNEQFF. The CDR3 region has the DNA TGTGCCAGCAGCCCCCTGCCCCGGACAGCGACCTACAATGAGCAGTTCTTC.

The rearrangement joins TRBV5-1 to TRBJ2-3; 7 nucleotides match TRBD2. V shed 4 bases, J shed 2 bases, and the junction held 4 bases outside the gene matches. The germline CDR1 and CDR2 sequences are SGHRS and YFSETQ. The CDR3 extends over 14 amino acids. The CDR3 DNA reads as TGCGCCAGCAGCGGCGGGGGTAACACAGATACGCAGTATTTT. It encodes CASSGGGNTDTQYF.

This chain links TRBV3-1 with TRBJ2-5; 7 nucleotides agree with TRBD1. Germline V CDR1 and CDR2: LGHDT, YNNKEL (reference sequence). This CDR3 contains 17 residues. The V segment lost 0 bases and the J segment 5 bases; nucleotides outside the gene matches: 12. The CDR3 loop reads CASSQDLPGRGLETQYF. The CDR3 nucleotides are TGTGCCAGCAGCCAAGATCTCCCCGGCAGGGGGTTGGAGACCCAGTACTTC.

This clonotype occurred a few times. This rearrangement joins TRBV28 to TRBJ2-7; 8 bases are shared with TRBD1. The CDR3 covers 14 residues. Germline-derived CDR1 and CDR2 are MDHEN and SYDVKM. After removal of 8 bases from V and 0 bases from J, the junction contained 6 bases not matched to a gene. The chain's CDR3 is CASLGQASSYEQYF. The CDR3 nucleotides read TGTGCCAGCCTGGGACAGGCGAGCTCCTACGAGCAGTACTTC. The variable domain in full, with the rest retrieved from reference TRBV28 and TRBJ2-7, is DVKVTQSSRYLVKRTGEKVFLECVQDMDHENMFWYRQDPGLGLRLIYFSYDVKMKEKGDIPEGYSVSREKKERFSLILESASTNQTSMYLCASLGQASSYEQYFGPGTRLTVT.

The chain carries TRBV9 and TRBJ2-3; 10 bases fit TRBD2. The CDR3 has 17 amino acids. The J segment lost 4 bases and the V segment lost 3 bases, leaving 11 bases of the junction unmatched. In germline, CDR1 is SGDLS, CDR2 YYNGEE. CDR3 region: CASSGSFSGRIADTQYF. The CDR3 DNA reads as TGTGCCAGCAGCGGAAGCTTTAGCGGGAGGATCGCAGATACGCAGTATTTT.

This chain uses TRBV6-2 or TRBV6-3 with TRBJ1-6; D is uncertain. The V end was cut by 3 bases, the J end by 7 bases, with 13 bases between. The length of the CDR3 is 15 residues. Per germline, CDR1 MNHEY and CDR2 SVGEGT. The CDR3 DNA reads as TGTGCCAGCAGTTATCGGATAGCGGGAAATTCACCCCTCCACTTT. Its translation: CASSYRIAGNSPLHF.

This clonotype was found a few times. V usage is TRBV3-1 and J usage is TRBJ1-1; D is possibly TRBD1 (6 bases). Germline V gives CDR1 LGHDT, CDR2 YNNKEL (reference sequence). Trimming removed 3 bases at V and 2 bases at J, with 10 bases between. This CDR3 spans 14 amino acids. The CDR3 DNA reads TGTGCCAGCAGCCAGGGACACCTCAACACTGAAGCTTTCTTT. This sequence encodes CASSQGHLNTEAFF.

This chain links TRBV12-3 or TRBV12-4 with TRBJ2-7; possible D gene TRBD1, 6 bases. The CDR3 runs 15 residues. Trimming stripped 6 bases from V and 3 bases from J, with 18 bases between. The CDR3 DNA reads TGTGCCAGCAGACAACAGGGTTTCGGTGGCTACGAGCAGTACTTC. This codes for CASRQQGFGGYEQYF.

Turning to this clonotype: At one of its ends the junction is not consistent with the germline gene, which may arise from a read error. This chain connects TRBV18 to TRBJ2-7; TRBD1 or TRBD2 may be the D gene (5 bases each). The germline V gene has CDR1 KGHSH and CDR2 LQKENI. This CDR3 has 14 residues. CDR3 sequence (DNA): TGTGCCAGCCCACCAGCGAGGGACCTCTACGAGCAGTACTTC. It translates to CASPPARDLYEQYF. Filled out from reference TRBV18 and TRBJ2-7, the complete variable domain reads NAGVMQNPRHLVRRRGQEARLRCSPMKGHSHVYWYRQLPEEGLKFMVYLQKENIIDESGMPKERFSAEFPKEGPSILRIQQVVRGDSAAYFCASPPARDLYEQYFGPGTRLTVT.

The chain recombines TRBV7-2 with TRBJ2-7; 7 bases agree with TRBD2. V dropped 5 bases and J dropped 5; count of bases not matched to a gene: 9. Germline CDR1 reads SGHTA; CDR2 reads FQGNSA. This CDR3 has 14 amino acids. The CDR3 sequence is CASSPYTSVNEQYF. The CDR3 DNA follows: TGTGCCAGCAGCCCTTATACTAGCGTGAACGAGCAGTACTTC.

This rearrangement joins TRBV28 to TRBJ2-4; maybe TRBD2 (6 bases). The V end lost 6 bases, the J end lost 13 bases, and 19 bases lay between the germline ends. The V gene's germline CDR1 is MDHEN and CDR2 SYDVKM. The CDR3 loop spans 13 amino acids. CDR3 sequence: CASSPNSRREQYF. For the CDR3, the DNA is TGTGCCAGCAGCCCCAACAGCAGGAGGGAGCAGTACTTC.

The rearrangement joins TRBV2 to TRBJ2-1; D is uncertain. Trimming took 2 bases from V and 5 from J, leaving 7 bases between them. The CDR3 has 13 residues. Looked up from germline, CDR1 is SNHLY and CDR2 is FYNNEI. The CDR3 loop is CASSENYHNEQFF. For the CDR3, the DNA is TGTGCCAGCAGTGAAAACTACCACAATGAGCAGTTCTTC.

The chain carries TRBV20-1 and TRBJ2-7; 8 bases are shared with TRBD1. Trimming removed 6 bases from V and 3 bases from J; junction bases left unmatched: 10. Per the germline V gene, CDR1 is DFQATT and CDR2 is SNEGSKA (reference sequence). The length of the CDR3 is 14 residues. In nucleotides, the CDR3 is TGCAGTGCAACACCCGGGACAGGCTTCTACGAGCAGTACTTC. This translates into CSATPGTGFYEQYF.

The chain recombines TRBV2 with TRBJ1-5; tentative D call: TRBD1 (5 bases). CDR3 length equals 14 residues. The germline V gene encodes CDR1 SNHLY and CDR2 FYNNEI. CDR3 amino acids: CAGTGDQNNQPQHF. CDR3 bases: TGTGCTGGCACGGGGGACCAAAACAATCAGCCCCAGCATTTT.

This clonotype occurred a few times. The chain carries TRBV4-1 and TRBJ2-6; D gene ambiguous. Deletions cut 8 bases from V and 0 bases from J, with 17 bases between. This CDR3 spans 17 amino acids. Germline CDR1 and CDR2: MGHRA and YSYEKL. The CDR3 region is CASGFEHSVSGANVLTF. As DNA, the CDR3 is TGCGCCAGCGGGTTCGAGCATTCCGTCTCTGGGGCCAACGTCCTGACTTTC.

V usage is TRBV12-3 or TRBV12-4 and J usage is TRBJ2-6, with D unclear. Trimming left V 3 bases short and J 0 bases short, with 12 bases between. The CDR3 is 17 residues long. CDR3 amino acids: CASSLGSARSGANVLTF. In nucleotides, the CDR3 is TGTGCCAGCAGTTTGGGCAGCGCACGCTCTGGGGCCAACGTCCTGACTTTC.

This clonotype was seen more than once but under ten times. Written as DNA, the CDR3 is TGCAGTGCTAGTTCCGGGATAGATACGCAGTATTTT. This codes for CSASSGIDTQYF. The chain employs TRBV20-1 and TRBJ2-3; tentative D call: TRBD2 (5 bases). The ends were cut back, 3 bases at V and 5 bases at J, with 9 bases in the middle. CDR3 length: 12 amino acids. The germline V gene encodes CDR1 DFQATT and CDR2 SNEGSKA (reference sequence).

J is TRBJ2-3 and V is TRBV27; the match to TRBD2 covers 10 bases. CDR3 length equals 17 residues. CDR1 MNHEY and CDR2 SMNVEV come from the germline V gene (reference sequence). V lost 5 bases, J lost 6 bases, and 14 bases stayed unmatched. The CDR3, as DNA: TGTGCCAGCAGTCCGTCAGGAGCGGGGGGGCCTATGGATACGCAGTATTTT. Protein: CASSPSGAGGPMDTQYF.